This TCR beta chain was profiled in a study of blood T cell repertoires in COVID-19. The CDR3 totals 15 residues. Unmatched junction bases numbered 7, after V lost 7 bases and J lost 2 bases. Germline CDR1 and CDR2: SNHLY and FYNNEI. The assay was immunoSEQ multiplex PCR, and TCRdb's table has in-frame clones only and misses some. This table has fewer than 250,000 clones, 80% to 85% appearing once. The clonotype originates from a woman in her 30s who had been exposed to COVID-19. Material for sequencing was PBMCs or T cells enriched from blood (not recorded which). V and J are TRBV2 and TRBJ2-3; 9 bases map to TRBD2. As DNA, the CDR3 is TGTGCCAGCAAAAAGCGGGGGGCCGACACAGATACGCAGTATTTT. Protein: CASKKRGADTDTQYF.